This TCR beta chain was recorded in a study of CD8+CD57+ T cells in acquired aplastic anemia. A note on this clonotype: Compared with germline, one end of the junction differs, possibly owing to a read error.

The template used for profiling TCR beta VDJ and CDR3 was genomic DNA. TCRdb fed the reads into MiXCR, producing one record per CDR3 protein. The sample gives 400,000 to 450,000 distinct CDR3 sequences, just under 70% of which show up once; 4% is in the top ten. This clonotype originated in a human donor in good health, serving as a control. Input material: sorted CD4+, CD8+, or CD8+CD57+ T cells (not recorded which) from PBMCs.

The CDR3 sequence: CASSQAEQGGDGYTF. The CDR3 nucleotides read TGCGCCAGCAGCCAAGCGGAACAGGGCGGTGATGGCTACACCTTC. The V call is TRBV7-8, the J call TRBJ1-2; the D gene is possibly TRBD1 (6 bases). CDR3 size: 15 residues. Per germline, CDR1 SGHVS and CDR2 FQNEAQ.